These T cell receptor beta chains were read from a single sample in a study of blood T cells in healthy people across ages. TCRdb independently ran MiXCR on the 5' RACE reads; one entry per CDR3 protein. The table records some 800,000 distinct CDR3 sequences, roughly 25% of them present only once. The sample was also linked to a second study, of T cells of mothers and their children.

The sequenced material came from blood. The source is a boy aged 10-17 years in good health. CDR3s include the opening cysteine and the closing phenylalanine or tryptophan. The D gene is left open where the match is weak. The size field is filled for only some rows; it gives once, few, many or a size class.

TRBJ2-5,TRBV9,.,.,CASSVDPTGFETQYF,TGTGCCAGCAGCGTAGACCCCACAGGGTTTGAGACCCAGTACTTC
TRBJ2-1,TRBV7-2,.,few,CASSFGITYNEQFF,TGTGCCAGCAGCTTCGGGATCACCTACAATGAGCAGTTCTTC
TRBJ2-2,TRBV4-3,TRBD1,few,CASSQLQQGSTGELFF,TGCGCCAGCAGCCAGCTGCAACAGGGGAGCACCGGGGAGCTGTTTTTT
TRBJ2-1,TRBV3-1,.,.,CASSQVRTYNEQFF,TGTGCCAGCAGCCAAGTTAGGACTTACAATGAGCAGTTCTTC
TRBJ2-7,TRBV16,.,few,CASSQSGDYEQYF,TGTGCCAGCAGCCAATCTGGGGATTACGAGCAGTACTTC
TRBJ2-7,TRBV27,.,.,CASSPQTAYEQYF,TGTGCCAGCAGCCCACAGACAGCCTACGAGCAGTACTTC
TRBJ2-7,TRBV20-1,.,few,CSANPRGDSYEQYF,TGCAGTGCTAACCCCAGGGGGGACTCCTACGAGCAGTACTTC
TRBJ2-3,TRBV7-2,TRBD2,.,CASSLRAGGPDTQYF,TGTGCCAGCAGCTTAAGAGCGGGGGGGCCAGATACGCAGTATTTT
TRBJ1-2,TRBV7-2,.,.,CASSLYGGDGYTF,TGTGCCAGCAGCCTTTACGGGGGAGATGGCTACACCTTC
TRBJ2-1,TRBV6-5,.,few,CASSDVQGLSYNEQFF,TGTGCCAGCAGCGACGTACAGGGTTTGTCCTACAATGAGCAGTTCTTC
TRBJ2-3,TRBV30,.,.,CAWSRRGDSTDTQYF,TGTGCCTGGAGTCGCAGAGGGGATAGCACAGATACGCAGTATTTT
TRBJ2-7,TRBV29-1,.,.,CSVENRYYEQYF,TGCAGCGTTGAAAACAGGTACTACGAGCAGTACTTC
TRBJ2-7,TRBV7-9,TRBD2,once,CASSLAGTTFSYEQYF,TGTGCCAGCAGTTTAGCGGGGACAACTTTCTCCTACGAGCAGTACTTC
TRBJ2-3,TRBV28,TRBD1,.,CASSTLQGVDTQYF,TGTGCCAGCAGTACACTCCAGGGGGTAGATACGCAGTATTTT
TRBJ2-1,TRBV7-9,.,.,CASSTSGLLKSYNEQFF,TGTGCCAGCAGCACATCGGGCCTCCTGAAATCCTACAATGAGCAGTTCTTC
TRBJ1-5,TRBV29-1,.,few,CSVSHPAGTNQPQHF,TGCAGCGTTAGCCATCCAGCTGGGACAAATCAGCCCCAGCATTTT
TRBJ1-2,TRBV30,TRBD1,few,CAWSPRGHGYTF,TGTGCCTGGAGTCCCAGGGGGCATGGCTACACCTTC
TRBJ2-7,TRBV5-5,TRBD1,few,CASSLVGLGTGGSNEQYF,TGTGCCAGCAGCTTGGTGGGCCTAGGGACAGGGGGATCGAACGAGCAGTACTTC
TRBJ1-4,TRBV7-2,.,.,CASSYLGPNEKLFF,TGTGCCAGCAGCTATCTTGGACCTAATGAAAAACTGTTTTTT
TRBJ1-5,TRBV28,.,few,CASSFAPSNQPQHF,TGTGCCAGCAGTTTTGCCCCGAGCAATCAGCCCCAGCATTTT
TRBJ2-7,TRBV7-9,.,few,CASSPTGRDSSYEQYF,TGTGCCAGCAGCCCCACCGGGAGGGACAGCTCCTACGAGCAGTACTTC
TRBJ2-1,TRBV20-1,TRBD2,.,CSARGLATSNEQFF,TGCAGTGCTAGGGGACTAGCCACGAGCAATGAGCAGTTCTTC
TRBJ2-3,TRBV15,.,once,CATSRDGPTTSTDTQYF,TGTGCCACCAGCAGAGATGGGCCGACCACTAGCACAGATACGCAGTATTTT
TRBJ2-3,TRBV12-3/TRBV12-4,.,.,CASSNPAGESTDTQYF,TGTGCCAGCAGCAACCCCGCAGGGGAAAGCACAGATACGCAGTATTTT
TRBJ2-3,TRBV6-2/TRBV6-3,TRBD2,.,CASSYPPLAGAGDTQYF,TGTGCCAGCAGTTACCCCCCGCTAGCGGGGGCTGGAGATACGCAGTATTTT
TRBJ2-7,TRBV7-8,TRBD2,few,CASSSSGLNYEQYF,TGTGCCAGCAGCTCTAGCGGGCTCAACTACGAGCAGTACTTC
TRBJ1-1,TRBV4-3,TRBD1,few,CASSQQWDRDTEAFF,TGCGCCAGCAGTCAACAATGGGACAGGGACACTGAAGCTTTCTTT
TRBJ2-5,TRBV3-1,.,few,CASSQLEETQYF,TGTGCCAGCAGCCAACTCGAGGAGACCCAGTACTTC
TRBJ2-6,TRBV12-3/TRBV12-4,.,few,CASKGSGANVLTF,TGTGCCAGCAAGGGCTCTGGGGCCAACGTCCTGACTTTC
TRBJ2-3,TRBV29-1,TRBD2,few,CSVEPRREDVVADTQYF,TGCAGCGTTGAGCCCCGACGGGAGGATGTGGTGGCAGATACGCAGTATTTT
TRBJ1-2,TRBV12-5,.,.,CAAGTINYGYTF,TGTGCTGCCGGGACAATAAACTATGGCTACACCTTC
TRBJ2-7,TRBV5-1,.,.,CASSKSGLYEQYF,TGCGCCAGCAGTAAGTCCGGACTCTACGAGCAGTACTTC
TRBJ2-1,TRBV4-1,.,.,CASSTHSNEQFF,TGCGCCAGCAGCACCCACAGCAATGAGCAGTTCTTC
TRBJ2-7,TRBV7-9,.,.,CASSSDDQGRSYEQYF,TGTGCCAGCAGCTCTGACGATCAGGGCCGATCCTACGAGCAGTACTTC
TRBJ1-1,TRBV12-3/TRBV12-4,.,.,CASSLAEGWDTEAFF,TGTGCCAGCAGTTTAGCCGAGGGGTGGGACACTGAAGCTTTCTTT
TRBJ2-3,TRBV7-8,.,.,CASSSVLGWGSTDTQYF,TGTGCCAGCAGCTCAGTTTTAGGTTGGGGTAGCACAGATACGCAGTATTTT
TRBJ2-1,TRBV11-1,TRBD2,.,CASSPRTSGLSNEQFF,TGTGCCAGCAGCCCACGGACTAGCGGGCTGTCCAATGAGCAGTTCTTC
TRBJ2-7,TRBV3-1,TRBD2,.,CASSQGTSGGTYEQYF,TGTGCCAGCAGCCAAGGGACTAGCGGGGGTACCTACGAGCAGTACTTC
TRBJ2-5,TRBV11-2,.,few,CASSLGVHSFETQYF,TGTGCCAGCAGCTTAGGGGTACACAGTTTTGAGACCCAGTACTTC
TRBJ1-2,TRBV5-1,.,.,CASSLVGEANYGYTF,TGCGCCAGCAGCTTGGTTGGTGAAGCTAACTATGGCTACACCTTC
TRBJ1-3,TRBV28,.,.,CASSQSNSGNTIYF,TGTGCCAGCTCACAGTCCAACTCTGGAAACACCATATATTTT
TRBJ2-3,TRBV12-3/TRBV12-4,TRBD2,.,CASSLKRDLGTDTQYF,TGTGCCAGCAGTTTAAAGCGGGACCTGGGCACAGATACGCAGTATTTT
TRBJ1-2,TRBV5-1,.,few,CASSLSRANYGYTF,TGCGCCAGCAGCTTGTCCCGGGCTAACTATGGCTACACCTTC
TRBJ2-5,TRBV7-9,.,few,CASSFHRDPWETQYF,TGTGCCAGCAGCTTTCACAGGGACCCCTGGGAGACCCAGTACTTC
TRBJ2-3,TRBV6-2/TRBV6-3,TRBD2,many,CASSRLAGGPDTQYF,TGTGCCAGCAGCCGACTAGCGGGGGGGCCAGATACGCAGTATTTT
TRBJ2-1,TRBV28,TRBD1,.,CASSSPGQGAKNEQFF,TGTGCCAGCAGCAGCCCGGGACAGGGGGCTAAAAATGAGCAGTTCTTC
TRBJ2-7,TRBV7-9,.,once,CASSPPSSPGTEQYF,TGTGCCAGCAGCCCGCCTAGCTCCCCAGGGACCGAGCAGTACTTC